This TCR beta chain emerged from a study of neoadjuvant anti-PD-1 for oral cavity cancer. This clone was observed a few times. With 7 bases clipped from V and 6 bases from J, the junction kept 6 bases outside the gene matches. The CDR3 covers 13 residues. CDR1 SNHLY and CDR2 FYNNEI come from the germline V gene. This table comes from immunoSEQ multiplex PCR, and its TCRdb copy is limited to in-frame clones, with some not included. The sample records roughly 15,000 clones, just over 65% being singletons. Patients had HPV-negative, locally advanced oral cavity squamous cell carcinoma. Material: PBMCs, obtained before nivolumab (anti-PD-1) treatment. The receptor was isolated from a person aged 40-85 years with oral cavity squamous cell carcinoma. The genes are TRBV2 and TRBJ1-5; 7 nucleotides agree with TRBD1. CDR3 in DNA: TGTGCCAGCACGACAGGGACGGTTCAGCCCCAGCATTTT. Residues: CASTTGTVQPQHF.